Presented here are 8 T cell receptor beta chains from one specimen sequenced in a study of cytomegalovirus exposure and HLA in healthy donors (dated by TCRdb to 2017 to 2019). The protocol used for the library was the immunoSEQ multiplex PCR assay. The multiplex PCR relied on a mix of 60 forward primers for TCR Vbeta segments and 13 reverse primers for TCR Jbeta segments. This immuneACCESS table, as held by TCRdb, lists in-frame sequences with V and J called but not all clones. Of the missing ones, under half trace to an unresolved V gene in checked studies; the others have no known cause. The sample yields roughly 110,000 clones; around 75% were counted once. 2% to 3% of the sample is taken by the ten largest. Material: PBMCs. The source of these receptors is a man between 40 and 49 years old in good health and CMV-seronegative.

J is TRBJ1-6 and V is TRBV14; D possibly corresponds to TRBD1 (6 bases). The CDR3 contains 14 residues. Germline values: CDR1 SGHDN, CDR2 FVKESK. Between the trimmed V and J ends, which lost 1 base and 9 bases, there was a span of 10 bases. The CDR3 nucleotides are TGTGCCAGCAGCCAAGCCGCAGGGGCTTCACCCCTCCACTTT. Translated: CASSQAAGASPLHF.

This clone has a single count. V gene TRBV14 combines with J gene TRBJ1-4; TRBD1 matches 8 bases. Unmatched junction bases numbered 7, after V lost 0 bases and J lost 7 bases. Germline assignment: CDR1 SGHDN and CDR2 FVKESK. This CDR3 has 16 amino acids. CDR3 sequence (DNA): TGTGCCAGCAGCCAAGAGAACAGGGGGGGTTTTGAAAAACTGTTTTTT. Protein product: CASSQENRGGFEKLFF.

The chain links TRBV5-1 to TRBJ2-1; weak D call: TRBD2 (5 bases). V was clipped by 0 bases and J by 4 bases, with 11 bases between them. This CDR3 comprises 15 residues. The V gene's germline CDR1 is SGHRS and CDR2 YFSETQ. CDR3 sequence: CASSLDGNRYNEQFF. The CDR3 coding sequence is TGCGCCAGCAGCTTGGACGGGAATAGGTACAATGAGCAGTTCTTC.

The J gene is TRBJ2-5, the V gene TRBV10-1; D uncertain. Deletions cut 6 bases from V and 0 bases from J, with 8 bases between. CDR1 WNHNN and CDR2 SYGVQD come from the germline V gene (reference sequence). The CDR3 has 13 residues. Here the CDR3 DNA reads TGCGCCAGCAGCCTAACCAACCAAGAGACCCAGTACTTC. Its translation: CASSLTNQETQYF.

This clone has a handful of counts. DNA for the CDR3: TGTGCCAGCAGTTCTCGTAAGGTACTAGCGGGGGATACGCAGTATTTT. Translation gives CASSSRKVLAGDTQYF. The chain employs TRBV6-5 and TRBJ2-3; the match to TRBD2 covers 10 bases. Trimming took 4 bases from V and 6 from J; bases not matched to a gene: 10. The CDR3 has 16 amino acids. Germline loops: CDR1 MNHEY, CDR2 SVGAGI.

This clone has more than one count but fewer than ten. This chain connects TRBV6-4 to TRBJ2-5, with 8 bases that match TRBD1. The CDR3 spans 13 residues. Germline V gene data show CDR1 as MRHNA and CDR2 as SNTAGT. The junction had 2 bases not matched to a gene; V was cut back by 6 bases and J by 2 bases. The CDR3 region is CASSRTGQETQYF. The CDR3, as DNA: TGTGCCAGCAGCCGGACAGGGCAAGAGACCCAGTACTTC.

The chain couples TRBV19 to TRBJ1-2, with D unclear. Per germline, CDR1 LNHDA and CDR2 SQIVND (reference sequence). Trimming left V 3 bases short and J 2 bases short, with 16 bases between. The CDR3 runs to 16 residues. The CDR3 DNA follows: TGTGCCAGTAGTATTTCCGGGATCGGCAGGAACTATGGCTACACCTTC. Its protein is CASSISGIGRNYGYTF.

The chain uses TRBV7-9 and TRBJ1-1, with D hard to call. V lost 3 bases, J lost 2 bases, and 10 bases lay in between. The CDR3 is 14 amino acids. Germline CDR1 and CDR2: SEHNR and FQNEAQ (reference sequence). The CDR3 here is CASSFVRVNTEAFF. The DNA of the CDR3 is TGTGCCAGCAGCTTCGTAAGAGTAAACACTGAAGCTTTCTTT.